This TCR beta chain was profiled in a study of T-cell reconstitution after alpha-beta-depleted transplantation in children (TCRdb year 2016). In terms of the full investigation: The study quantitatively tracked T-cell immune reconstitution after TCRalphabeta/CD19-depleted allogeneic hematopoietic cell transplantation in children using TCR repertoire profiling.

Study-wide conclusions, independent of this receptor: Apparently early alphabetaT-cell count recovery about two months after transplant reportedly relied on only several hundred rapidly expanded clones derived from non-depleted graft cells. Over the following months the frequencies of hyperexpanded clones went down, and after one year T-cell counts and TCRbeta diversity were mostly credited to newly produced T cells. In some patients, the high TCRbeta diversity seen at day 60 was put down to recipient T cells and intrathymic progenitors that had survived conditioning.

In the paper's terms, the treatment or condition label means: allogeneic hematopoietic cell transplantation with graft depleted of TCRalphabeta T cells and CD19 B cells. The children who served as transplant recipients had been given grafts of TCRalphabeta/CD19-depleted allogeneic hematopoietic cells. This clonotype was detected a few times. Its antigen has not been determined. The input lacks base qualities; no much larger clone sits a single base away. V and J lose 4 bases and 8 bases, and a span of 16 bases separates them. CDR1 and CDR2 (MDHEN, SYDVKM) derive from the germline V gene. CDR3 length: 14 amino acids, cysteine to phenylalanine. Only the CDR3 portion is preserved as DNA: 42 bases, with reading frame beginning at the first base. Library prep was done by PCR. TCRdb records Illumina HiSeq 2500 as the sequencer. TCR libraries were prepared with molecular barcoding, using unique molecular identifiers to normalize TCRbeta repertoire quantification. The public reads were reanalyzed by TCRdb: fastp trimming at Q25, MiXCR alignment, in-frame beta chains only. For every CDR3 protein sequence, its rows merge into one entry that carries the most common genes and DNA. The sample table shows some 300,000 distinct CDR3 sequences, and about a tenth are seen once. Less than 9% of the sample goes to the ten largest clones.

The receptor was derived from a boy in the first two years of life with acute myeloid leukemia, due to receive a stem cell transplant. Recombination joined TRBV28 with TRBJ2-3; TRBD2 might be the D gene, on 5 matching bases. The sequencing here drew on PBMCs, taken before TCRalphabeta/CD19-depleted stem cell transplant. The CDR3 in this case is CASSSRREGGTQYF. DNA sequence: TGTGCCAGCAGTTCGCGTCGAGAGGGCGGTACGCAGTATTTT.